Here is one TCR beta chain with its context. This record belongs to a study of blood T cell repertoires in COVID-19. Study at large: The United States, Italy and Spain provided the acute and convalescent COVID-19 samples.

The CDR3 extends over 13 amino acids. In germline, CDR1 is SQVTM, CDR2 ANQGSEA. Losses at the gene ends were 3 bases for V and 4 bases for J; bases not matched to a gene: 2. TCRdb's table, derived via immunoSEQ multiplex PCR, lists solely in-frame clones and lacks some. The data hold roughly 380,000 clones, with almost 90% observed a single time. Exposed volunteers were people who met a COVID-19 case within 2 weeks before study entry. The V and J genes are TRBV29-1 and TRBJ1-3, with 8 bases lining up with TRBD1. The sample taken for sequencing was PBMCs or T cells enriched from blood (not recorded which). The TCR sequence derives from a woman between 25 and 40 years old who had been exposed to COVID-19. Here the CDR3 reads CSVDQGAGNTIYF. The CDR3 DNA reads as TGCAGCGTTGATCAGGGGGCCGGAAACACCATATATTTT.